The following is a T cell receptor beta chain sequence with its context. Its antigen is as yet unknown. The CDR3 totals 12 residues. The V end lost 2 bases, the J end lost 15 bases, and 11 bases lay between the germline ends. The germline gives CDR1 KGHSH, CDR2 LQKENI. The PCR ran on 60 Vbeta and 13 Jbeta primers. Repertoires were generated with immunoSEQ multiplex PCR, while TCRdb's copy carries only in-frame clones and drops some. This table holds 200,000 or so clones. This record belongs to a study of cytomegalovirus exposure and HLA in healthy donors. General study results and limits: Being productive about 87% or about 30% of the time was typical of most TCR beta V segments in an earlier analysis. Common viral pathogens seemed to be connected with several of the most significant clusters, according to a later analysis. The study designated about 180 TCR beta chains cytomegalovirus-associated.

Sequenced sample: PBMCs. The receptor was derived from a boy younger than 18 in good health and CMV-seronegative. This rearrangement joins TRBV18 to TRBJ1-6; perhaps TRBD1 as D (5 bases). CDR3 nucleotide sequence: TGTGCCAGCTCACCAGCGGGACGCAACCTCCACTTT. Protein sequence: CASSPAGRNLHF.